These T cell receptor beta chains were read from a single sample in a study of OX40 agonist ivuxolimab in advanced cancers. Measured with immunoSEQ multiplex PCR; TCRdb has only the in-frame clones, and not every one. The sample includes nearly 20,000 clones, about 86% of them seen just once. Sequencing used CD4+ or CD8+ T cells sorted from blood, obtained in a trial of the OX40 agonist ivuxolimab. The receptors come from an adult with an advanced solid tumor such as melanoma, head and neck, liver or kidney cancer. Both conserved end residues are part of each CDR3. Fields, in order: D gene, clone size, V gene, J gene, CDR3 length, CDR3 protein, CDR3 DNA. The D gene is left open where the match is weak. Some rows have no size entry. The others give once, few or many, or a class for an expanded clone.

D gene: -
clone size: -
V gene: TRBV25-1
J gene: TRBJ2-7
CDR3 length: 12
CDR3 protein: CASRAGSLEQYF
CDR3 DNA: TGTGCCAGCAGGGCCGGCAGCCTTGAGCAGTACTTC

D gene: -
clone size: -
V gene: TRBV20-1
J gene: TRBJ2-1
CDR3 length: 11
CDR3 protein: CSGSSGSKQFF
CDR3 DNA: TGCAGTGGCTCAAGCGGGTCCAAGCAGTTCTTC

D gene: -
clone size: -
V gene: TRBV5-6
J gene: TRBJ1-2
CDR3 length: 15
CDR3 protein: CASSPTGRALGGYTF
CDR3 DNA: TGTGCCAGCAGCCCCACCGGGAGGGCCCTTGGCGGCTACACCTTC

D gene: TRBD1
clone size: -
V gene: TRBV18
J gene: TRBJ2-7
CDR3 length: 15
CDR3 protein: CASSHTGTGGHEQYF
CDR3 DNA: TGTGCCAGCTCACATACCGGGACAGGTGGTCACGAGCAGTACTTC

D gene: -
clone size: -
V gene: TRBV6-1
J gene: TRBJ2-7
CDR3 length: 14
CDR3 protein: CASSEQGNSYEQYF
CDR3 DNA: TGTGCCAGCAGTGAACAGGGGAACTCCTACGAGCAGTACTTC

D gene: TRBD1
clone size: -
V gene: TRBV7-9
J gene: TRBJ1-4
CDR3 length: 15
CDR3 protein: CASSSGQGTNEKLFF
CDR3 DNA: TGTGCCAGCAGCTCGGGACAGGGGACTAATGAAAAACTGTTTTTT

D gene: -
clone size: -
V gene: TRBV5-4
J gene: TRBJ1-2
CDR3 length: 16
CDR3 protein: CASSLSGTGANYGYTF
CDR3 DNA: TGTGCCAGCAGCTTGTCTGGGACGGGAGCTAACTATGGCTACACCTTC

D gene: -
clone size: -
V gene: TRBV5-6
J gene: TRBJ2-7
CDR3 length: 16
CDR3 protein: CASSPNRQEGPTEQYF
CDR3 DNA: TGTGCCAGCAGCCCAAACCGACAGGAGGGTCCTACGGAGCAGTACTTC

D gene: -
clone size: -
V gene: TRBV7-2
J gene: TRBJ2-2
CDR3 length: 15
CDR3 protein: CASSLMDRLAGELFF
CDR3 DNA: TGTGCCAGCAGCTTAATGGATCGTTTAGCCGGGGAGCTGTTTTTT

D gene: TRBD2
clone size: -
V gene: TRBV29-1
J gene: TRBJ2-1
CDR3 length: 15
CDR3 protein: CSVDPQREYYNEQFF
CDR3 DNA: TGCAGCGTTGATCCCCAGCGGGAGTACTACAATGAGCAGTTCTTC

D gene: TRBD1
clone size: -
V gene: TRBV2
J gene: TRBJ1-1
CDR3 length: 14
CDR3 protein: CASRPDRLNTEAFF
CDR3 DNA: TGTGCCAGCAGGCCGGACAGGCTGAACACTGAAGCTTTCTTT

D gene: TRBD1
clone size: once
V gene: TRBV7-3
J gene: TRBJ1-2
CDR3 length: 16
CDR3 protein: CASSLETGGYGYGYTF
CDR3 DNA: TGTGCCAGCAGCTTAGAGACAGGGGGATATGGGTATGGCTACACCTTC

D gene: -
clone size: -
V gene: TRBV9
J gene: TRBJ1-6
CDR3 length: 14
CDR3 protein: CASSVVSGDSPLHF
CDR3 DNA: TGTGCCAGCAGCGTTGTAAGTGGGGATTCACCCCTCCACTTT

D gene: TRBD2
clone size: -
V gene: TRBV29-1
J gene: TRBJ2-3
CDR3 length: 15
CDR3 protein: CSVKGLAGNADTQYF
CDR3 DNA: TGCAGCGTCAAAGGACTAGCGGGAAATGCAGATACGCAGTATTTT

D gene: -
clone size: -
V gene: TRBV29-1
J gene: TRBJ2-3
CDR3 length: 12
CDR3 protein: CSVAGGTDTQYF
CDR3 DNA: TGCAGCGTAGCAGGGGGCACAGATACGCAGTATTTT

D gene: -
clone size: -
V gene: TRBV5-1
J gene: TRBJ1-6
CDR3 length: 17
CDR3 protein: CASSQPRGSSYNSPLHF
CDR3 DNA: TGCGCCAGCAGCCAACCACGGGGGAGCTCCTATAATTCACCCCTCCACTTT

D gene: -
clone size: -
V gene: TRBV4-3
J gene: TRBJ1-1
CDR3 length: 17
CDR3 protein: CASSPRPRALTSTEAFF
CDR3 DNA: TGCGCCAGCAGCCCCCGGCCGAGGGCCCTAACAAGCACTGAAGCTTTCTTT

D gene: -
clone size: -
V gene: TRBV5-1
J gene: TRBJ2-5
CDR3 length: 14
CDR3 protein: CASSLVQPQETQYF
CDR3 DNA: TGCGCCAGCAGCTTGGTGCAGCCGCAAGAGACCCAGTACTTC

D gene: TRBD1
clone size: -
V gene: TRBV27
J gene: TRBJ1-5
CDR3 length: 12
CDR3 protein: CASSTPGQSQHF
CDR3 DNA: TGTGCCAGCAGTACCCCGGGACAGTCCCAGCATTTT

D gene: -
clone size: -
V gene: TRBV27
J gene: TRBJ2-3
CDR3 length: 16
CDR3 protein: CASTPGTRGYTDTQYF
CDR3 DNA: TGTGCCAGCACCCCGGGGACACGGGGGTACACAGATACGCAGTATTTT

D gene: -
clone size: -
V gene: TRBV7-6
J gene: TRBJ2-2
CDR3 length: 16
CDR3 protein: CASSLASYGLTGELFF
CDR3 DNA: TGTGCCAGCAGCTTAGCGAGCTATGGACTGACCGGGGAGCTGTTTTTT

D gene: -
clone size: -
V gene: TRBV6-6
J gene: TRBJ1-2
CDR3 length: 12
CDR3 protein: CASSPELAGYTF
CDR3 DNA: TGTGCCAGCAGCCCGGAATTGGCTGGCTACACCTTC

D gene: -
clone size: -
V gene: TRBV19
J gene: TRBJ1-3
CDR3 length: 16
CDR3 protein: CASSFFASNTGNTIYF
CDR3 DNA: TGTGCCAGTAGCTTCTTCGCGAGTAATACTGGAAACACCATATATTTT

D gene: -
clone size: -
V gene: TRBV30
J gene: TRBJ2-7
CDR3 length: 12
CDR3 protein: CACLAASYEQYF
CDR3 DNA: TGTGCCTGTTTAGCGGCCTCCTACGAGCAGTACTTC

D gene: -
clone size: -
V gene: TRBV18
J gene: TRBJ1-5
CDR3 length: 15
CDR3 protein: CASSDIGGRLQPQHF
CDR3 DNA: TGTGCCAGCTCAGATATAGGGGGGCGATTACAGCCCCAGCATTTT

D gene: -
clone size: -
V gene: TRBV11-1
J gene: TRBJ2-5
CDR3 length: 11
CDR3 protein: CASSYEETQYF
CDR3 DNA: TGTGCCAGCAGCTACGAAGAGACCCAGTACTTC

D gene: -
clone size: -
V gene: TRBV7-3
J gene: TRBJ2-1
CDR3 length: 14
CDR3 protein: CASSPGTPGSEQFF
CDR3 DNA: TGTGCCAGCAGCCCCGGGACTCCGGGTAGTGAGCAGTTCTTC

D gene: -
clone size: -
V gene: TRBV9
J gene: TRBJ2-6
CDR3 length: 14
CDR3 protein: CASRRETGANVLTF
CDR3 DNA: TGTGCCAGCAGGAGGGAGACTGGGGCCAACGTCCTGACTTTC

D gene: TRBD1
clone size: -
V gene: TRBV10-3
J gene: TRBJ2-1
CDR3 length: 16
CDR3 protein: CAISESGTGAYNEQFF
CDR3 DNA: TGTGCCATCAGTGAGTCGGGGACAGGGGCCTACAATGAGCAGTTCTTC

D gene: -
clone size: -
V gene: TRBV11-2
J gene: TRBJ2-1
CDR3 length: 18
CDR3 protein: CASSLDPRASNRAGEQFF
CDR3 DNA: TGTGCCAGCAGCTTAGATCCCCGGGCCAGTAACAGGGCGGGTGAGCAGTTCTTC

D gene: -
clone size: -
V gene: TRBV10-3
J gene: TRBJ1-3
CDR3 length: 14
CDR3 protein: CASSLVGLGNTIYF
CDR3 DNA: TGTGCCAGCAGCCTCGTGGGGCTTGGAAACACCATATATTTT

D gene: TRBD1
clone size: -
V gene: TRBV5-1
J gene: TRBJ2-7
CDR3 length: 15
CDR3 protein: CASSSGQVLSYEQYF
CDR3 DNA: TGCGCCAGCAGCTCCGGACAGGTTCTCTCCTACGAGCAGTACTTC

D gene: -
clone size: -
V gene: TRBV7-3
J gene: TRBJ2-3
CDR3 length: 17
CDR3 protein: CASSLRALMTSTDTQYF
CDR3 DNA: TGTGCCAGCAGCTTAAGGGCTCTTATGACTAGCACAGATACGCAGTATTTT

D gene: TRBD2
clone size: -
V gene: TRBV9
J gene: TRBJ2-7
CDR3 length: 18
CDR3 protein: CASSPTTSGRASPYEQYF
CDR3 DNA: TGTGCCAGCAGCCCAACGACTAGCGGGAGGGCCAGTCCCTACGAGCAGTACTTC

D gene: -
clone size: -
V gene: TRBV27
J gene: TRBJ2-2
CDR3 length: 16
CDR3 protein: CASSFSAPENTGELFF
CDR3 DNA: TGTGCCAGCAGTTTCTCAGCCCCAGAGAACACCGGGGAGCTGTTTTTT

D gene: -
clone size: -
V gene: TRBV5-1
J gene: TRBJ2-3
CDR3 length: 14
CDR3 protein: CASRRGGAPDTQYF
CDR3 DNA: TGCGCCAGCCGTCGAGGGGGGGCTCCAGATACGCAGTATTTT

D gene: -
clone size: -
V gene: TRBV19
J gene: TRBJ1-2
CDR3 length: 13
CDR3 protein: CASSRSGNYGYTF
CDR3 DNA: TGTGCCAGTAGTAGGTCGGGAAACTATGGCTACACCTTC